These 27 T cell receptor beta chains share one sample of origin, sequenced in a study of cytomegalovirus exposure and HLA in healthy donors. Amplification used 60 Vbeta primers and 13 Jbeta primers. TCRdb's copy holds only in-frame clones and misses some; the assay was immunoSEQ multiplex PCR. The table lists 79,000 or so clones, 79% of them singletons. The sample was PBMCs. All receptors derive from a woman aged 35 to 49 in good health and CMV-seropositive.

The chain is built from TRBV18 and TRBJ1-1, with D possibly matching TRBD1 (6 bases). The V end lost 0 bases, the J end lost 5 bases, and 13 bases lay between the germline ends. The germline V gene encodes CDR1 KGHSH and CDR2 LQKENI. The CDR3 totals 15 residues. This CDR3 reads CASSPPTTGLTEAFF. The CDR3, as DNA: TGTGCCAGCTCACCACCGACAACAGGGCTAACTGAAGCTTTCTTT.

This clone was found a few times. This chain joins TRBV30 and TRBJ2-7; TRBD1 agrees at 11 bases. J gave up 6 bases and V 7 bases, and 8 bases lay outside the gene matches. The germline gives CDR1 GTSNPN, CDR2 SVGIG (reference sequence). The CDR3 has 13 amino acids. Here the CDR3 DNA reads TGTGCCTCCTCCGGGACAGGGGGGTTCGAGCAGTACTTC. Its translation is CASSGTGGFEQYF.

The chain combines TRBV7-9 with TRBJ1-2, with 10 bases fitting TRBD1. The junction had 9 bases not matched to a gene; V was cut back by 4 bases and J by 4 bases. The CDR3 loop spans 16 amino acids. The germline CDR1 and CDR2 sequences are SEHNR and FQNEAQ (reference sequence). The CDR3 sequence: CASSWGGTGEGYGYTF. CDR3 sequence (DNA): TGTGCCAGCAGCTGGGGGGGGACAGGGGAAGGCTATGGCTACACCTTC.

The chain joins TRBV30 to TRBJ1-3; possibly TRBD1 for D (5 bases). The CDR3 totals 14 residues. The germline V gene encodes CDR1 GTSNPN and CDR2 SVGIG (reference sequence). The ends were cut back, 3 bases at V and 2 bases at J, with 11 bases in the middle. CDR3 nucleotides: TGTGCCTGGAGGGGGCATCTCACTGGAAACACCATATATTTT. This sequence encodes CAWRGHLTGNTIYF. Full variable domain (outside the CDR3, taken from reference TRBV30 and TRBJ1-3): SQTIHQWPATLVQPVGSPLSLECTVEGTSNPNLYWYRQAAGRGLQLLFYSVGIGQISSEVPQNLSASRPQDRQFILSSKKLLLSDSGFYLCAWRGHLTGNTIYFGEGSWLTVV.

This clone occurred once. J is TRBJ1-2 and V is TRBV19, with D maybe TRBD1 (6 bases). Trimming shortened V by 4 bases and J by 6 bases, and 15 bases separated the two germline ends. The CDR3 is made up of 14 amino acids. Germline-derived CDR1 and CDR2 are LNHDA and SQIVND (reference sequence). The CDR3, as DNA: TGTGCCAGTAGTAAACGTGGGGGCTCGGATGGCTACACCTTC. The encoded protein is CASSKRGGSDGYTF.

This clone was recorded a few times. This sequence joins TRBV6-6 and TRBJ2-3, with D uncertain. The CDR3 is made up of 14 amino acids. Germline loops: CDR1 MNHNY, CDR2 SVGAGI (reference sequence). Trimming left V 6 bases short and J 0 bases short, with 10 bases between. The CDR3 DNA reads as TGTGCCAGCAGGAACTGGTATAGCACAGATACGCAGTATTTT. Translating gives CASRNWYSTDTQYF.

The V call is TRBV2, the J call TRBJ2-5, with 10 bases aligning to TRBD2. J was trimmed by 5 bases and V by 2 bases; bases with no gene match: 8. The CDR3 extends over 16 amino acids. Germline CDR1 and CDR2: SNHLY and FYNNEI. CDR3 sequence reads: CASSESSGGYRETQYF. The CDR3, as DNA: TGTGCCAGCAGTGAATCTAGCGGGGGTTATAGGGAGACCCAGTACTTC. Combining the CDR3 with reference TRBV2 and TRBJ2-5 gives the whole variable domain EPEVTQTPSHQVTQMGQEVILRCVPISNHLYFYWYRQILGQKVEFLVSFYNNEISEKSEIFDDQFSVERPDGSNFTLKIRSTKLEDSAMYFCASSESSGGYRETQYFGPGTRLLVL.

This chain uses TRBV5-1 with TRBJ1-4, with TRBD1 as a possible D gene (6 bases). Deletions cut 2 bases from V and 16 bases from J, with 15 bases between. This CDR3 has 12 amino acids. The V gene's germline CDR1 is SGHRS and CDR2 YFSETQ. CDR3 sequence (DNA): TGCGCCAGCAGCTTAACAGGGATAGGATGGTTTTTT. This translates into CASSLTGIGWFF.

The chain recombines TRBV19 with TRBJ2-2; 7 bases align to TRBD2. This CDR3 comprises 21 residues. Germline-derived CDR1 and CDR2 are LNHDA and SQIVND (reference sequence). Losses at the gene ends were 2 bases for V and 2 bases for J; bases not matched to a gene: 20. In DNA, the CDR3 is TGTGCCAGTAGTATAATCCCACACTGGACCCGGGAGGAAGTAAACACCGGGGAGCTGTTTTTT. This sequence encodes CASSIIPHWTREEVNTGELFF.

The CDR3 nucleotides read TGTGCCAGCAGCTCCCCGGGGAAAAACATTCAGTACTTC. This translates into CASSSPGKNIQYF. The chain combines TRBV5-4 with TRBJ2-4; TRBD2 is a possible D gene (5 bases). From germline, CDR1 is SGHNT and CDR2 YYREEE (reference sequence). The CDR3 is 13 amino acids. Trimming cost V 3 bases and J 4 bases, with 8 bases left between them.

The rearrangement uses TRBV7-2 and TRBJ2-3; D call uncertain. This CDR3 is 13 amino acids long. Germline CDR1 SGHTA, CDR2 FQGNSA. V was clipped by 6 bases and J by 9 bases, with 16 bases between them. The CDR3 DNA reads TGTGCCAGCAGTCCAGACCGGGTGGAGACGCAGTATTTT. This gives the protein CASSPDRVETQYF.

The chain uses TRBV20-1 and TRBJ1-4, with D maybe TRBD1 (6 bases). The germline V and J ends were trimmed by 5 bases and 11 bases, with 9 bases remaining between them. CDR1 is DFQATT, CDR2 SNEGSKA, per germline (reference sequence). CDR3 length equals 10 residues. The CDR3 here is CSAGGQKLFF. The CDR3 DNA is TGCAGTGCTGGCGGACAGAAACTGTTTTTT.

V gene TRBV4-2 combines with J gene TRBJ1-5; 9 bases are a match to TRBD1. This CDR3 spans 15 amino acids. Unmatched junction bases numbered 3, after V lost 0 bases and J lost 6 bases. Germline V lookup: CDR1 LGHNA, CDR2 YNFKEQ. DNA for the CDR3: TGTGCCAGCAGCCAAGAATGGGGACAGGGTCAGCCCCAGCATTTT. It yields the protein CASSQEWGQGQPQHF.

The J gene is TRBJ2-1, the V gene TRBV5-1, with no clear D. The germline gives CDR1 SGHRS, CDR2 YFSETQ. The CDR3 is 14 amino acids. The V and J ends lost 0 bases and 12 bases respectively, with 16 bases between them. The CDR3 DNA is TGCGCCAGCAGCTTGGATCCCAGGTCCTCTCGGCAGTTCTTC. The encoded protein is CASSLDPRSSRQFF.

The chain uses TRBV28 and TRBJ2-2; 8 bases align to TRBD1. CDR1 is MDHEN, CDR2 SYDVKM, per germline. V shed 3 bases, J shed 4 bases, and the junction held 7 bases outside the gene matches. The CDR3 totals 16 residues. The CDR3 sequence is CASSFQPGGVTGELFF. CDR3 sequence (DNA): TGTGCCAGCAGTTTCCAGCCAGGGGGCGTCACCGGGGAGCTGTTTTTT.

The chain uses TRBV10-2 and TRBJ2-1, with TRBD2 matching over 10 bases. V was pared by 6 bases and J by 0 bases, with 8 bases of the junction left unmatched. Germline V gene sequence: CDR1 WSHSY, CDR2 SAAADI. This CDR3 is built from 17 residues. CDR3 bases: TGCGCCAGCAGCTATACAGGACTAGCGGACTCCTACAATGAGCAGTTCTTC. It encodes CASSYTGLADSYNEQFF.

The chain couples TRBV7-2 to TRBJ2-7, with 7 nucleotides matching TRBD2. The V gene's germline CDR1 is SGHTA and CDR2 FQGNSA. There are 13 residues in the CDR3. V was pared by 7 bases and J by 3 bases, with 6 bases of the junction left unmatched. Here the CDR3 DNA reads TGTGCCAGCACCTCCCGGGAGGTCTACGAGCAGTACTTC. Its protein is CASTSREVYEQYF.

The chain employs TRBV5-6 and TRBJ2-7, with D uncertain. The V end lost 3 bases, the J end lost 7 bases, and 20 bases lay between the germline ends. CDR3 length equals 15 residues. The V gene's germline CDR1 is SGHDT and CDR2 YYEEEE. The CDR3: CASSSRGRIVVEQYF. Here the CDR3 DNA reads TGTGCCAGCAGCTCCCGAGGTAGAATAGTGGTTGAGCAGTACTTC.

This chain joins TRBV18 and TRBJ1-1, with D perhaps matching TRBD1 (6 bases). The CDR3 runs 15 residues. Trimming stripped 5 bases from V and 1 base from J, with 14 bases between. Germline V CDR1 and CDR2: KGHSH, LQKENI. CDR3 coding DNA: TGTGCCAGCTCAGACAGGACAGCTAGGAACACTGAAGCTTTCTTT. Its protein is CASSDRTARNTEAFF.

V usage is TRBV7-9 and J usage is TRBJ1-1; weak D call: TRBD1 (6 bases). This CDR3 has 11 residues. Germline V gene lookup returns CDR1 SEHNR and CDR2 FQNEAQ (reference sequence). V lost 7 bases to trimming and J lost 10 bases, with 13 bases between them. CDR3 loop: CASTEGVGAFF. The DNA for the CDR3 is TGTGCCAGCACCGAGGGGGTAGGAGCTTTCTTT.

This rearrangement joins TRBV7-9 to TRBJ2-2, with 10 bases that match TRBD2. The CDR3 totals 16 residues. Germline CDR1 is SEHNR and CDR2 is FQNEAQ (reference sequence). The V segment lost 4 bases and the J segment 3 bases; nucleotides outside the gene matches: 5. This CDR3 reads CASSSAGGPDTGELFF. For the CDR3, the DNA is TGTGCCAGCAGCTCAGCGGGAGGGCCGGACACCGGGGAGCTGTTTTTT.

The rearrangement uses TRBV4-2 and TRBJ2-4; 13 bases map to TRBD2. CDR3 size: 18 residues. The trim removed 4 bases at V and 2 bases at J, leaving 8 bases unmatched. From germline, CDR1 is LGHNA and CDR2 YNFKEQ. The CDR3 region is CASSRDPGTSGTKNIQYF. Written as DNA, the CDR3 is TGTGCCAGCAGCCGGGATCCCGGGACTAGCGGGACCAAAAACATTCAGTACTTC.

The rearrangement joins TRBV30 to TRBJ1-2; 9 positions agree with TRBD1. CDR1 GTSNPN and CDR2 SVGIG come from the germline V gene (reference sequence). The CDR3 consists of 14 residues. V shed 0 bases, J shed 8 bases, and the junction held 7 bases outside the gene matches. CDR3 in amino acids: CAWSVLTGGWGYTF. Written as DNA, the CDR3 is TGTGCCTGGAGTGTTCTGACAGGGGGTTGGGGCTACACCTTC.

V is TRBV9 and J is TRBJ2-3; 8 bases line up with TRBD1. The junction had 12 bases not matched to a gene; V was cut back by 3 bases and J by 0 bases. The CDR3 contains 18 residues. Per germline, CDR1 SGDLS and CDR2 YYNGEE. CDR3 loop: CASSASQQGAFSTDTQYF. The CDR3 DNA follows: TGTGCCAGCAGCGCCAGTCAGCAGGGGGCTTTCAGCACAGATACGCAGTATTTT.

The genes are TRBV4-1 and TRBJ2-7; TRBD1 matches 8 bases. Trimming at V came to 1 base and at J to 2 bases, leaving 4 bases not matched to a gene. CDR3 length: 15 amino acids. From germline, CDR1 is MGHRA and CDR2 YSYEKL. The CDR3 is CASSQVTGVTYEQYF. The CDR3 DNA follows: TGCGCCAGCAGCCAAGTGACAGGGGTTACCTACGAGCAGTACTTC.

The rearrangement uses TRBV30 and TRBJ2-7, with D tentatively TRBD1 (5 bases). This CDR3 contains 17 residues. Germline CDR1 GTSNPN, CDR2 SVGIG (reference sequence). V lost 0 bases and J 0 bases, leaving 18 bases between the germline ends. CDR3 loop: CAWSVLGGRATSYEQYF. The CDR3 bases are TGTGCCTGGAGTGTACTTGGCGGCAGGGCCACCTCCTACGAGCAGTACTTC. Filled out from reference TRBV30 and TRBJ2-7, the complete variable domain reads SQTIHQWPATLVQPVGSPLSLECTVEGTSNPNLYWYRQAAGRGLQLLFYSVGIGQISSEVPQNLSASRPQDRQFILSSKKLLLSDSGFYLCAWSVLGGRATSYEQYFGPGTRLTVT.

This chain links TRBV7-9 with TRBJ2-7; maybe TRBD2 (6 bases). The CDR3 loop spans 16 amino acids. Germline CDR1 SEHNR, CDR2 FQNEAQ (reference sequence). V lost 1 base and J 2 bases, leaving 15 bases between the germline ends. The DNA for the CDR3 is TGTGCCAGCAGCTTAGAAGGAGGGCTCAGACCCTACGAGCAGTACTTC. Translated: CASSLEGGLRPYEQYF. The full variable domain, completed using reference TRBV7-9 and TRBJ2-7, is DTGVSQNPRHKITKRGQNVTFRCDPISEHNRLYWYRQTLGQGPEFLTYFQNEAQLEKSRLLSDRFSAERPKGSFSTLEIQRTEQGDSAMYLCASSLEGGLRPYEQYFGPGTRLTVT.